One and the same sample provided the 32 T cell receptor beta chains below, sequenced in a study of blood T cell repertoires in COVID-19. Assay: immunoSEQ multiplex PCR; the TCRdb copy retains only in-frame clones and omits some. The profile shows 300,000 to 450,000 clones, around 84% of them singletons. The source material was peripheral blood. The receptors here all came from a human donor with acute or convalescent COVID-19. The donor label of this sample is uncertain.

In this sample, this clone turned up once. The CDR3 reads CASSPGHVGAETQYF. The CDR3 coding sequence is TGTGCCAGCAGCCCGGGGCATGTGGGGGCAGAGACCCAGTACTTC. This chain connects TRBV14 to TRBJ2-5, with TRBD1 as a possible D gene (6 bases). Germline V gives CDR1 SGHDN, CDR2 FVKESK. The CDR3 covers 15 residues. V lost 4 bases, J lost 4 bases, and 16 bases lay in between.

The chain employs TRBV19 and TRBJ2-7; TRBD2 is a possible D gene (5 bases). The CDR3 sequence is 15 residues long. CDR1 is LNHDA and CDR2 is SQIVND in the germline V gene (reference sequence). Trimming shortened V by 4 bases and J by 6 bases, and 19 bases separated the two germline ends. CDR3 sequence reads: CASSSFLGRASEQYF. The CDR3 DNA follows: TGTGCCAGTAGTAGTTTTCTAGGGCGGGCGAGCGAGCAGTACTTC.

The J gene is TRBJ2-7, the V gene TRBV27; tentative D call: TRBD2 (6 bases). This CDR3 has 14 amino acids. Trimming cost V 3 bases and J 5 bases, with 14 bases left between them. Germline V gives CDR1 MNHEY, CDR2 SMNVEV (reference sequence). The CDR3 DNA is TGTGCCAGCAGTTTTTGGCGGGATTCGAACGAGCAGTACTTC. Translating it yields CASSFWRDSNEQYF.

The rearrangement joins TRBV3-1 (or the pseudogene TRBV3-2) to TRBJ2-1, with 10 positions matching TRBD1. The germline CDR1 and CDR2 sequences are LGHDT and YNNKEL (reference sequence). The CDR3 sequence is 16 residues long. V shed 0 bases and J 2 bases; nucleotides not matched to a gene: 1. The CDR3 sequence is CASSQEGQGAYNEQFF. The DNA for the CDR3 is TGTGCCAGCAGCCAAGAAGGACAGGGGGCCTACAATGAGCAGTTCTTC.

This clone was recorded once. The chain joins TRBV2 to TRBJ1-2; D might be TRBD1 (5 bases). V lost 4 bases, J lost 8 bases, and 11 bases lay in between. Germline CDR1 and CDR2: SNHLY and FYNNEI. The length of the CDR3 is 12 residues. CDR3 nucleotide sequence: TGTGCCAGCAGTGGGGGACTTGAGGGCTACACCTTC. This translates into CASSGGLEGYTF.

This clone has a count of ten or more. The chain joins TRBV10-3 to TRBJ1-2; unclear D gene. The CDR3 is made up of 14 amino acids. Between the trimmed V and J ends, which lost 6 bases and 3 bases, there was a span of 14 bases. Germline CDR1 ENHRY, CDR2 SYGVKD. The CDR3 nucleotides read TGTGCCATCAGAGGAGCCCAAAAGGACTATGGCTACACCTTC. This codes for CAIRGAQKDYGYTF.

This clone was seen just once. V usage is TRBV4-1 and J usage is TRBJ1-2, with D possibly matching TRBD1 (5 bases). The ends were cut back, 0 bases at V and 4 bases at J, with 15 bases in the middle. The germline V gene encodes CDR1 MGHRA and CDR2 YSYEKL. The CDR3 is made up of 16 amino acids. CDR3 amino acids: CASSQDFLGDFYGYTF. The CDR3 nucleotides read TGCGCCAGCAGCCAAGATTTTTTGGGGGACTTCTATGGCTACACCTTC.

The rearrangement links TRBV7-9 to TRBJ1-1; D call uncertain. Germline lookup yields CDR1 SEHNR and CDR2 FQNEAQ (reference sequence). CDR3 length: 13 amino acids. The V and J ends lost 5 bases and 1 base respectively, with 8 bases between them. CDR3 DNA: TGTGCCAGCAGCCTTAAATCGAACACTGAAGCTTTCTTT. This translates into CASSLKSNTEAFF.

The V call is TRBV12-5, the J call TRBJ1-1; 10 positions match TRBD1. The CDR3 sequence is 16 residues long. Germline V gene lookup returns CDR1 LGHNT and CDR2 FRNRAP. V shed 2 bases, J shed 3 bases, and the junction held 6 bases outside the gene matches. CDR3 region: CASGLLRTGGDTEAFF. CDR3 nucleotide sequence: TGTGCTAGTGGTTTGCTTCGGACAGGGGGGGACACTGAAGCTTTCTTT.

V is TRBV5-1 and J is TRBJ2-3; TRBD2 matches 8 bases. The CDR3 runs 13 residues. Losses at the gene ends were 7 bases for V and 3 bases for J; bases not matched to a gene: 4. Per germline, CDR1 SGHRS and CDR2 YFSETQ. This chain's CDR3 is CASLLAGTDTQYF. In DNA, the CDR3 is TGCGCCAGCCTTTTAGCGGGAACAGATACGCAGTATTTT.

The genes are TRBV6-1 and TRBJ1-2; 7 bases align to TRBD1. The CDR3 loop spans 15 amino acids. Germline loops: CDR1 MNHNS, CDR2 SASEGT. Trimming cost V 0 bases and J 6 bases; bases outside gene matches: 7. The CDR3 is CASSEAGQKGDGYTF. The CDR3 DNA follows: TGTGCCAGCAGTGAAGCGGGACAGAAAGGGGATGGCTACACCTTC.

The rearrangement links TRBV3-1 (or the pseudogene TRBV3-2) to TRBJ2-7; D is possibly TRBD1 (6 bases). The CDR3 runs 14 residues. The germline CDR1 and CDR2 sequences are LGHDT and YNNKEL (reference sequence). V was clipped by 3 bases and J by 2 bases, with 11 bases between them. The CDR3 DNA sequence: TGTGCCAGCAGCCACGGGACACTTGCCTACGAGCAGTACTTC. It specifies CASSHGTLAYEQYF.

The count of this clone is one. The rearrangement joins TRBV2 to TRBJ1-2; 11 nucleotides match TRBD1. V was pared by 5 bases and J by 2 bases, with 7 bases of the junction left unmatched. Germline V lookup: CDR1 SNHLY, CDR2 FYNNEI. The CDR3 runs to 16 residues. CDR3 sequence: CASSRGQGAANYGYTF. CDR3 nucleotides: TGTGCCAGCAGTAGAGGACAGGGGGCGGCAAACTATGGCTACACCTTC.

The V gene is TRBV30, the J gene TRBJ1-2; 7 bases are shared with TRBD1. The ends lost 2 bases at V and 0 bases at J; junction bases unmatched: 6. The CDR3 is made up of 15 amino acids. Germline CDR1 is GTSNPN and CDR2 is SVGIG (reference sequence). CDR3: CAWSLQGPANYGYTF. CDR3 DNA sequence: TGTGCCTGGAGTCTACAGGGGCCAGCTAACTATGGCTACACCTTC.

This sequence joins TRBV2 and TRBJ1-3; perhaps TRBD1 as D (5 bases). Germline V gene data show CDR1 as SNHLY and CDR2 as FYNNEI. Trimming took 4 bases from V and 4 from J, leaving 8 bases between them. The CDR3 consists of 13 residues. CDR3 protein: CASSGGQGNTIYF. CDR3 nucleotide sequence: TGTGCCAGCAGTGGGGGCCAGGGAAACACCATATATTTT.

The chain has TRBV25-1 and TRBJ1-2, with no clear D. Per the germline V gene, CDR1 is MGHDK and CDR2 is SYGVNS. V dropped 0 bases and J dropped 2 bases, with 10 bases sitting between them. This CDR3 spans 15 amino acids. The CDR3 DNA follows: TGTGCCAGCAGTGAATATACTTCAGCGAACTATGGCTACACCTTC. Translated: CASSEYTSANYGYTF.

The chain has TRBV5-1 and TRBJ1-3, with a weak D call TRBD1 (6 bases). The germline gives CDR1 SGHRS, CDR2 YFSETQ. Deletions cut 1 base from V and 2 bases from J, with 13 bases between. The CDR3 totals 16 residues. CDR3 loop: CASSLSGQGPGNTIYF. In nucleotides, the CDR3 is TGCGCCAGCAGCTTGTCCGGCCAGGGGCCTGGAAACACCATATATTTT. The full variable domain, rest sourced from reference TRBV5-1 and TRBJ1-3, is KAGVTQTPRYLIKTRGQQVTLSCSPISGHRSVSWYQQTPGQGLQFLFEYFSETQRNKGNFPGRFSGRQFSNSRSEMNVSTLELGDSALYLCASSLSGQGPGNTIYFGEGSWLTVV.

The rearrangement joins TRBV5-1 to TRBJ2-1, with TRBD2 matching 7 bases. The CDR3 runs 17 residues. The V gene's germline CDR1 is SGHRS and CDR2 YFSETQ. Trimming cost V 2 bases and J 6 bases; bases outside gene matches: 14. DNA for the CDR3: TGCGCCAGCAGCTTAACAGGCGGCGGGAGAACGGGCAATGAGCAGTTCTTC. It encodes CASSLTGGGRTGNEQFF.

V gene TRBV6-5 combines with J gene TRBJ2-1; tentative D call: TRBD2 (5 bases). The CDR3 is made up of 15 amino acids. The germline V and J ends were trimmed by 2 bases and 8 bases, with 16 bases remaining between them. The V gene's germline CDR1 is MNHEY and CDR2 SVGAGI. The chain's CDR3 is CASSYERPPGYEQFF. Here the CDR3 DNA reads TGTGCCAGCAGTTACGAGCGGCCCCCGGGTTATGAGCAGTTCTTC.

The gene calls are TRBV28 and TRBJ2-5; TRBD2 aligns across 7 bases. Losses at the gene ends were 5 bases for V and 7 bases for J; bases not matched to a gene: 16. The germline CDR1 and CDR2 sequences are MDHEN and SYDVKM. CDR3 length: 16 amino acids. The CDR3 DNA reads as TGTGCCAGCAGTCCTCGCGGGAGTAGCTCAAGGGGGACCCAGTACTTC. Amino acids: CASSPRGSSSRGTQYF.

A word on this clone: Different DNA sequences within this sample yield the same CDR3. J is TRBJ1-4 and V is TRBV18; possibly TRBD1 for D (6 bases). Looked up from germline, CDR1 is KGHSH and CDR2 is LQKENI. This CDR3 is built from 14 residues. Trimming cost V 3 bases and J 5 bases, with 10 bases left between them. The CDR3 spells CASSPDRTNEKLFF. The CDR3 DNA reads TGTGCCAGCTCACCGGACAGAACGAATGAAAAACTGTTTTTT.

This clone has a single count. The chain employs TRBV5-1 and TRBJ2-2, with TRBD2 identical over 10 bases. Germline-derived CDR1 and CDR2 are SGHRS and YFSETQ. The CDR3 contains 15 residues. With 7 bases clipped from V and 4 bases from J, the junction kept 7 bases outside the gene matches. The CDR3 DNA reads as TGCGCCAGCTCCTCTAGCGGGAGAATCACCGGGGAGCTGTTTTTT. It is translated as CASSSSGRITGELFF.

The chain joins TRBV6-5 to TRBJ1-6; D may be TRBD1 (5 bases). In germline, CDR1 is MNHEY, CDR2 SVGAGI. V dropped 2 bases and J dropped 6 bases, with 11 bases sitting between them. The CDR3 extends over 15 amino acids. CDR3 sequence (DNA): TGTGCCAGCAGTTACGGAAGGGGTGCTAATTCACCCCTCCACTTT. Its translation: CASSYGRGANSPLHF.

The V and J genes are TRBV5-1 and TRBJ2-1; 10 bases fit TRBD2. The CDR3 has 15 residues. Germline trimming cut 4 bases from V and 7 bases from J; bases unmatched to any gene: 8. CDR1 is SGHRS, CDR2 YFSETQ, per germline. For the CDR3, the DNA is TGCGCCAGCAGCACTCTAGCGGGAGAAGGGAATGAGCAGTTCTTC. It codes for CASSTLAGEGNEQFF.

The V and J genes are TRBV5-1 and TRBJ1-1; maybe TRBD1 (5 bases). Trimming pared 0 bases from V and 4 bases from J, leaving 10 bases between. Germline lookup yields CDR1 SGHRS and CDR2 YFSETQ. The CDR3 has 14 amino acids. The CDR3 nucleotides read TGCGCCAGCAGCTTGGCTTGGGGGGGCACTGAAGCTTTCTTT. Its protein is CASSLAWGGTEAFF.

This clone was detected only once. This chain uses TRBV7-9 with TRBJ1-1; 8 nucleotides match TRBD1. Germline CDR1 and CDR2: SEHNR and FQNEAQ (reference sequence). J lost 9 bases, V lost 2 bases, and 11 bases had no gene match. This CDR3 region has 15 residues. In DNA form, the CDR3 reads TGTGCCAGCAGCTTAATGGCAGGGGGCGTTTCAAAAGCTTTCTTT. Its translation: CASSLMAGGVSKAFF.

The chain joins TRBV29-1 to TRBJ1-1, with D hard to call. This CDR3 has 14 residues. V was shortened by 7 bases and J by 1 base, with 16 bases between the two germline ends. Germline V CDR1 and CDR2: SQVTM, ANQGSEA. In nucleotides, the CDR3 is TGCAGCGCTTGTCTAAGCCGCCAGAACACTGAAGCTTTCTTT. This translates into CSACLSRQNTEAFF.

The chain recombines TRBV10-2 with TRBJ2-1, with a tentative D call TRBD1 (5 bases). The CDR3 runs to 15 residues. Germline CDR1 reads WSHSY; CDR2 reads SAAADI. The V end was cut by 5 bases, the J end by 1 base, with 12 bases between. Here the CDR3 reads CASSHSPGSYNEQFF. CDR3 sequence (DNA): TGCGCCAGCAGTCATTCGCCAGGGTCCTACAATGAGCAGTTCTTC.

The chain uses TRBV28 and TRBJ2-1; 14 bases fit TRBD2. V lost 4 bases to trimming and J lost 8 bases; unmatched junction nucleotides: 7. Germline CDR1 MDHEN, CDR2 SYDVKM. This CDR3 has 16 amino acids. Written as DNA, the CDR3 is TGTGCCAGCAGTTCCGGGACTAGCGGGGGCGGGGATGAGCAGTTCTTC. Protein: CASSSGTSGGGDEQFF.

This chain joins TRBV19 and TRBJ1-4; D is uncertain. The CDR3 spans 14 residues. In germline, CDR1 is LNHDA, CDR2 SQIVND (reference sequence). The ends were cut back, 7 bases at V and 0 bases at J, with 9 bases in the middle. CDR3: CASTHRATNEKLFF. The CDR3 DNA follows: TGTGCCAGTACCCACCGAGCAACTAATGAAAAACTGTTTTTT.

CDR3 DNA: TGTGCCAGCAGCTTTGGAGGGTCGGGCAATCAGCCCCAGCATTTT. It yields the protein CASSFGGSGNQPQHF. This rearrangement joins TRBV7-9 to TRBJ1-5; no definite D call. Germline V gives CDR1 SEHNR, CDR2 FQNEAQ (reference sequence). V was cut by 3 bases and J by 2 bases, with 11 bases left in between. The CDR3 loop spans 15 amino acids. Based on the CDR3 plus reference TRBV7-9 and TRBJ1-5, the full variable domain is DTGVSQNPRHKITKRGQNVTFRCDPISEHNRLYWYRQTLGQGPEFLTYFQNEAQLEKSRLLSDRFSAERPKGSFSTLEIQRTEQGDSAMYLCASSFGGSGNQPQHFGDGTRLSIL.

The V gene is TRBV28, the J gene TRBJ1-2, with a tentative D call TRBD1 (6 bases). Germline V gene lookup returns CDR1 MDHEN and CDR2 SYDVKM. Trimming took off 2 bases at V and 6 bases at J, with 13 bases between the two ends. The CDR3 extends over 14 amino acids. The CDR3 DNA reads TGTGCCAGCAGTTTACCTACAGGGATGGATGGCTACACCTTC. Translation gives CASSLPTGMDGYTF.